Below are 29 T cell receptor beta chains sequenced from a single sample in a study of OX40 agonist ivuxolimab in advanced cancers. TCRdb's copy holds only in-frame clones and misses some; the assay was immunoSEQ multiplex PCR. Counted here are roughly 80,000 clones, about 80% occurring once; the ten biggest clones make up roughly 7%. The sequenced sample was CD4+ or CD8+ T cells sorted from blood, obtained in a trial of the OX40 agonist ivuxolimab. Source of these receptors: an adult with an advanced solid tumor such as melanoma, head and neck, liver or kidney cancer.

This chain joins TRBV6-6 and TRBJ2-7; D may match TRBD1 or TRBD2 (6 bases each). This CDR3 has 16 amino acids. V was pared by 2 bases and J by 4 bases, with 18 bases between. Germline V gives CDR1 MNHNY, CDR2 SVGAGI (reference sequence). The CDR3 DNA reads TGTGCCAGCAGTTACGGGGGGACATTTTTCGAGTACGAGCAGTACTTC. It encodes CASSYGGTFFEYEQYF.

There are many counts of this clone. The rearrangement uses TRBV6-1 and TRBJ1-5; D uncertain. The CDR3 contains 11 residues. Germline CDR1 is MNHNS and CDR2 is SASEGT. V was shortened by 4 bases and J by 7 bases, with 5 bases between the two germline ends. The CDR3, as DNA: TGTGCCAGCAGTGTCCAGCAGCCCCAGCATTTT. This encodes CASSVQQPQHF.

The V and J genes are TRBV7-2 and TRBJ1-2, with D unclear. CDR3 length: 12 amino acids. V lost 4 bases and J lost 4, with 7 bases in between. Germline-derived CDR1 and CDR2 are SGHTA and FQGNSA. Here the CDR3 reads CASSSHLYGYTF. The DNA of the CDR3 is TGTGCCAGCAGCTCCCACCTCTATGGCTACACCTTC.

This clone has only one observation. The chain carries TRBV7-3 and TRBJ2-7; the D is unclear. The CDR3 is 13 amino acids. Per germline, CDR1 SGHTA and CDR2 FQGTGA. Trimming took 5 bases from V and 5 from J, leaving 13 bases between them. The DNA for the CDR3 is TGTGCCAGCAGCATGGGCCCAGAGGACGAGCAGTACTTC. Amino acid sequence: CASSMGPEDEQYF. The full variable domain, in which reference TRBV7-3 and TRBJ2-7 provide the parts outside the CDR3, is GAGVSQTPSNKVTEKGKYVELRCDPISGHTALYWYRQSLGQGPEFLIYFQGTGAADDSGLPNDRFFAVRPEGSVSTLKIQRTERGDSAVYLCASSMGPEDEQYFGPGTRLTVT.

This chain connects TRBV4-2 to TRBJ2-1; D is unresolved. V lost 2 bases, J lost 5 bases, and 7 bases lay in between. The V gene's germline CDR1 is LGHNA and CDR2 YNFKEQ. The CDR3 has 13 residues. Here the CDR3 DNA reads TGTGCCAGCAGCCAACATGGGGACAATGAGCAGTTCTTC. It codes for CASSQHGDNEQFF.

This clone was seen a handful of times. This chain uses TRBV25-1 with TRBJ2-7; 7 bases are shared with TRBD1. Germline CDR1 MGHDK, CDR2 SYGVNS. The CDR3 covers 13 residues. V shed 3 bases and J 2 bases; nucleotides not matched to a gene: 1. The CDR3 sequence: CASSEGQPYEQYF. DNA for the CDR3: TGTGCCAGCAGTGAGGGACAGCCCTACGAGCAGTACTTC.

This sequence joins TRBV28 and TRBJ1-4; 8 bases are a match to TRBD1. Germline lookup yields CDR1 MDHEN and CDR2 SYDVKM. V lost 4 bases and J lost 7; bases outside the gene matches: 8. The CDR3 is made up of 15 amino acids. The CDR3 sequence is CASSSYRGVGEKLFF. CDR3 in DNA: TGTGCCAGCAGTTCGTACAGGGGGGTCGGTGAAAAACTGTTTTTT.

The chain links TRBV7-8 to TRBJ1-2; 9 nucleotides line up with TRBD1. The CDR3 has 14 residues. The ends lost 5 bases at V and 4 bases at J; junction bases unmatched: 5. Germline assignment: CDR1 SGHVS and CDR2 FQNEAQ. The CDR3 loop is CASSHRDRAYGYTF. As DNA, the CDR3 is TGTGCCAGCAGCCACCGGGACAGGGCCTATGGCTACACCTTC.

The sample holds one count of this clone. The genes are TRBV28 and TRBJ2-5, with a weak D call TRBD1 (5 bases). Germline V CDR1 and CDR2: MDHEN, SYDVKM. CDR3 size: 13 residues. The V gene lost 6 bases and the J gene lost 2 bases, with 10 bases spanning the gap. The CDR3 protein is CASSLQGQETQYF. For the CDR3, the DNA is TGTGCCAGCAGCCTTCAGGGACAAGAGACCCAGTACTTC.

The chain has TRBV5-1 and TRBJ1-1, with D uncertain. Germline V gene sequence: CDR1 SGHRS, CDR2 YFSETQ. CDR3 length: 14 residues. V was trimmed by 3 bases and J by 0 bases, leaving 9 bases between them. The CDR3 loop reads CASSSNSLNTEAFF. For the CDR3, the DNA is TGCGCCAGCAGCTCGAACAGTTTGAACACTGAAGCTTTCTTT.

The chain links TRBV6-5 to TRBJ1-4; the D gene is possibly TRBD1 (6 bases). Trimming removed 4 bases at V and 1 base at J, with 13 bases between. This CDR3 has 16 residues. Germline CDR1 reads MNHEY; CDR2 reads SVGAGI. The CDR3 loop reads CASSSLGGGTNEKLFF. CDR3 bases: TGTGCCAGCAGTTCGCTCGGAGGGGGAACTAATGAAAAACTGTTTTTT.

The rearrangement links TRBV7-9 to TRBJ2-7; D is perhaps TRBD1 (6 bases). Deletions cut 1 base from V and 7 bases from J, with 17 bases between. Germline assignment: CDR1 SEHNR and CDR2 FQNEAQ (reference sequence). This CDR3 contains 15 residues. Written as DNA, the CDR3 is TGTGCCAGCAGCTTAGGGGCAGGGGATCCAGGGGAGCAGTACTTC. Translating gives CASSLGAGDPGEQYF.

The chain has TRBV30 and TRBJ1-1, with D unclear. There are 11 residues in the CDR3. Trimming left V 5 bases short and J 4 bases short, with 8 bases between. Germline-derived CDR1 and CDR2 are GTSNPN and SVGIG (reference sequence). CDR3 DNA: TGTGCCTGGGGGCGAACCACTGAAGCTTTCTTT. It encodes CAWGRTTEAFF.

The chain uses TRBV5-1 and TRBJ1-6; TRBD1 aligns across 7 bases. The CDR3 sequence is 15 residues long. Germline V gene sequence: CDR1 SGHRS, CDR2 YFSETQ. V shed 4 bases and J 3 bases; nucleotides not matched to a gene: 4. The CDR3 nucleotides read TGCGCCAGCAGCCTAACAGGGGACTATAATTCACCCCTCCACTTT. It codes for CASSLTGDYNSPLHF.

This clone was observed a handful of times. This chain uses TRBV6-6 with TRBJ1-1, with a possible D match to TRBD1 (5 bases). V dropped 7 bases and J dropped 8 bases, with 11 bases sitting between them. The CDR3 is 11 amino acids. Germline CDR1 MNHNY, CDR2 SVGAGI (reference sequence). CDR3 nucleotide sequence: TGTGCCAGCACCTTCGAGGGGGAAGCTTTCTTT. This sequence encodes CASTFEGEAFF.

The chain employs TRBV5-5 and TRBJ1-1; D call uncertain. Trimming took 0 bases from V and 1 from J, leaving 19 bases between them. Germline V gives CDR1 SGHKS, CDR2 YYEKEE (reference sequence). This CDR3 region has 18 residues. CDR3 residues: CASSLARVYLTANTEAFF. The CDR3 nucleotides are TGTGCCAGCAGCTTGGCCAGAGTATACCTTACGGCGAACACTGAAGCTTTCTTT.

This clone has just one count. This sequence joins TRBV19 and TRBJ1-2, with no clear D. The V end lost 4 bases, the J end lost 3 bases, and 9 bases lay between the germline ends. The germline V gene has CDR1 LNHDA and CDR2 SQIVND (reference sequence). This CDR3 region has 13 residues. CDR3 coding DNA: TGTGCCAGTAGTACCGGGTTCGACTATGGCTACACCTTC. Residues: CASSTGFDYGYTF.

The rearrangement links TRBV6-1 to TRBJ1-1; D ambiguous. The germline V gene has CDR1 MNHNS and CDR2 SASEGT. The germline V and J ends were trimmed by 0 bases and 11 bases, with 10 bases remaining between them. CDR3 length equals 12 residues. DNA of the CDR3: TGTGCCAGCAGTGAAGCTAGGTTTCGGGCTTTCTTT. Translated: CASSEARFRAFF.

The chain employs TRBV20-1 and TRBJ2-1; D gene unclear. The germline V gene has CDR1 DFQATT and CDR2 SNEGSKA (reference sequence). The CDR3 is 11 residues long. The germline V and J ends were trimmed by 5 bases and 10 bases, with 12 bases remaining between them. CDR3 sequence reads: CSALGPGEQFF. CDR3 coding DNA: TGCAGTGCTCTTGGGCCGGGCGAGCAGTTCTTC.

The rearrangement uses TRBV7-2 and TRBJ1-3, with a possible D match to TRBD1 (5 bases). The V end lost 0 bases, the J end lost 8 bases, and 11 bases lay between the germline ends. Germline V gene lookup returns CDR1 SGHTA and CDR2 FQGNSA. The CDR3 runs to 14 residues. The DNA for the CDR3 is TGTGCCAGCAGCTTAGCGGACGGGGCCTACACCATATATTTT. It yields the protein CASSLADGAYTIYF. The complete variable domain, with remaining parts taken from reference TRBV7-2 and TRBJ1-3, reads GAGVSQSPSNKVTEKGKDVELRCDPISGHTALYWYRQSLGQGLEFLIYFQGNSAPDKSGLPSDRFSAERTGGSVSTLTIQRTQQEDSAVYLCASSLADGAYTIYFGEGSWLTVV.

This chain uses TRBV5-4 with TRBJ2-7; tentatively, D is TRBD2 (6 bases). The CDR3 length is 17 residues. V was pared by 4 bases and J by 2 bases, with 22 bases between. Looked up from germline, CDR1 is SGHNT and CDR2 is YYREEE (reference sequence). The CDR3 is CASSQELETRPTYEQYF. The CDR3 DNA follows: TGTGCCAGCAGCCAAGAGTTAGAGACTAGACCAACCTACGAGCAGTACTTC. Supplemented by reference TRBV5-4 and TRBJ2-7, the full variable domain reads ETGVTQSPTHLIKTRGQQVTLRCSSQSGHNTVSWYQQALGQGPQFIFQYYREEENGRGNFPPRFSGLQFPNYSSELNVNALELDDSALYLCASSQELETRPTYEQYFGPGTRLTVT.

The gene calls are TRBV2 and TRBJ2-5, with D perhaps TRBD2 (6 bases). V lost 1 base, J lost 1 base, and 13 bases lay in between. Germline V gene data show CDR1 as SNHLY and CDR2 as FYNNEI. This CDR3 has 16 amino acids. The CDR3 spells CASSEGVSEGQETQYF. The CDR3 nucleotides are TGTGCCAGCAGTGAAGGGGTTTCGGAGGGCCAAGAGACCCAGTACTTC. The entire variable domain, with the rest obtained from reference TRBV2 and TRBJ2-5, is as follows: EPEVTQTPSHQVTQMGQEVILRCVPISNHLYFYWYRQILGQKVEFLVSFYNNEISEKSEIFDDQFSVERPDGSNFTLKIRSTKLEDSAMYFCASSEGVSEGQETQYFGPGTRLLVL.

The V and J genes are TRBV18 and TRBJ1-1; TRBD1 agrees at 7 bases. There are 13 residues in the CDR3. From germline, CDR1 is KGHSH and CDR2 LQKENI. The V and J ends lost 2 bases and 8 bases, in that order; junction bases with no gene match: 5. The CDR3 DNA reads TGTGCCAGCTCACCAACAGGGGCCCCGGAAGCTTTCTTT. This encodes CASSPTGAPEAFF.

The genes are TRBV7-9 and TRBJ2-1; 9 bases are a match to TRBD2. V trimming: 5 bases; J trimming: 8 bases; junction bases outside the gene matches: 10. The CDR3 contains 15 residues. Germline CDR1 is SEHNR and CDR2 is FQNEAQ (reference sequence). The CDR3 DNA is TGTGCCAGCAGCCCCCGGCCTAGCGGGGTCCATGAGCAGTTCTTC. This translates into CASSPRPSGVHEQFF.

The genes are TRBV13 and TRBJ2-6; D call uncertain. This CDR3 has 13 amino acids. Looked up from germline, CDR1 is PRHDT and CDR2 is FYEKMQ (reference sequence). V lost 3 bases and J lost 0, with 0 bases in between. This CDR3 reads CASSFSGANVLTF. The CDR3 DNA follows: TGTGCCAGCAGCTTCTCTGGGGCCAACGTCCTGACTTTC.

The V gene is TRBV10-2, the J gene TRBJ1-5; D perhaps matches TRBD1 (6 bases). This CDR3 contains 15 residues. V was cut by 8 bases and J by 2 bases, with 16 bases left in between. The germline V gene encodes CDR1 WSHSY and CDR2 SAAADI. For the CDR3, the DNA is TGCGCCAGCGGGGAACAGGGTCAGCGCAATCAGCCCCAGCATTTT. The encoded protein is CASGEQGQRNQPQHF.

This rearrangement joins TRBV14 to TRBJ1-3; D may be TRBD1 (5 bases). Germline CDR1 is SGHDN and CDR2 is FVKESK. V dropped 3 bases and J dropped 7 bases, with 16 bases sitting between them. The CDR3 spans 15 residues. This CDR3 reads CASSHRQSATNTIYF. The CDR3 nucleotides read TGTGCCAGCAGCCATCGACAGTCCGCTACGAACACCATATATTTT.

The chain employs TRBV27 and TRBJ2-1; D remains ambiguous. This CDR3 has 12 amino acids. The V end lost 4 bases, the J end lost 3 bases, and 4 bases lay between the germline ends. Germline CDR1 reads MNHEY; CDR2 reads SMNVEV (reference sequence). The CDR3 region has the DNA TGTGCCAGCAGTTCGGGCTACAATGAGCAGTTCTTC. Amino acids: CASSSGYNEQFF.

The chain uses TRBV11-3 and TRBJ2-3; D unresolved. The V gene lost 0 bases and the J gene lost 6 bases, with 19 bases spanning the gap. This CDR3 is 17 amino acids long. The germline gives CDR1 SGHNT, CDR2 YENEEA. In DNA form, the CDR3 reads TGTGCCAGCAGCTTAGATGGGTACGCTCCCGACATGGATACGCAGTATTTT. It codes for CASSLDGYAPDMDTQYF.